This record concerns one TCR beta chain sequence. Its cognate antigen is unknown. Between the trimmed V and J ends, which lost 5 bases and 1 base, there was a span of 11 bases. Per germline, CDR1 SQVTM and CDR2 ANQGSEA. CDR3 length: 13 residues. This record comes from a study of T cell responses to AZD1222 COVID-19 vaccine. Whole-study findings and limits: Researchers took repertoire samples only after the peak T cell response had come. Spike-specific TCRs gained breadth and depth after people received two AZD1222 doses. Donors were chiefly white British, with a greater number of females, and clonal diversity was perhaps underestimated.

The assay was immunoSEQ multiplex PCR, and TCRdb's table has in-frame clones only and misses some. The sample lists about 120,000 clones, about 90% occurring once. This chain uses TRBV29-1 with TRBJ1-1, with D perhaps matching TRBD1 (5 bases). The TCR originated in an adult in good health. Here the sequenced sample was peripheral blood, taken on day 0 of AZD1222 vaccination. The CDR3 DNA sequence: TGCAGCGTTTCCGGCGGGGGGAACACTGAAGCTTTCTTT. Amino acids: CSVSGGGNTEAFF.